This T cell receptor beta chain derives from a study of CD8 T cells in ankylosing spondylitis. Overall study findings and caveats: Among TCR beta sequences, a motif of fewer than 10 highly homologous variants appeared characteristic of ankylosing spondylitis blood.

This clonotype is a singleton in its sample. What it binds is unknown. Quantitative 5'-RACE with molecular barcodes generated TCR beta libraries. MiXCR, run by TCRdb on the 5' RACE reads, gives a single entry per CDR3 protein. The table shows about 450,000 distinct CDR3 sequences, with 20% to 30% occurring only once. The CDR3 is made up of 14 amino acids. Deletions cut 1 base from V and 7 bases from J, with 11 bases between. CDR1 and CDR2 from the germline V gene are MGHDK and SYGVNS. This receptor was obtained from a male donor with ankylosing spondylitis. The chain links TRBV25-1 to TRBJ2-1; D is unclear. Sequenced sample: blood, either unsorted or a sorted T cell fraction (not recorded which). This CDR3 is CASSESNSRNEQFF. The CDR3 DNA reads TGTGCCAGCAGTGAATCCAATAGCAGGAATGAGCAGTTCTTC.